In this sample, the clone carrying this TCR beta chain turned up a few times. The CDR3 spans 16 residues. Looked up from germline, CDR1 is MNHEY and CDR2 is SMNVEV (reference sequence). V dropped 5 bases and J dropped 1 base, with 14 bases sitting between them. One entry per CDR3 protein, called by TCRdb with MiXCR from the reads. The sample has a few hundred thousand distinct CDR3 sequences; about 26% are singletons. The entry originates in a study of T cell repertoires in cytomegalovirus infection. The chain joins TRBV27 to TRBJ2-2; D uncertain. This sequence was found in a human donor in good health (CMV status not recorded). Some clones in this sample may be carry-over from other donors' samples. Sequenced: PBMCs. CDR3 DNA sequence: TGTGCCAGCAGTACTCCCGCGGCCATGAACACCGGGGAGCTGTTTTTT. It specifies CASSTPAAMNTGELFF.